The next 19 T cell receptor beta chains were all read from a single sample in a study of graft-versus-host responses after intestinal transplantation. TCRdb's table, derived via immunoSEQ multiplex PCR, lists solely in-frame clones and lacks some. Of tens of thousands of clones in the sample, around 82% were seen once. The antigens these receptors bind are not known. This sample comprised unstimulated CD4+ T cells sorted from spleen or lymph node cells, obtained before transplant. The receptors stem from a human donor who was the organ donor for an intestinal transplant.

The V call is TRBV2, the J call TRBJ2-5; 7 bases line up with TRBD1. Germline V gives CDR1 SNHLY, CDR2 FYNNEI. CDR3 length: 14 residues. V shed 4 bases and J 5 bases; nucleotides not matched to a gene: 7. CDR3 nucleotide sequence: TGTGCCAGCAGTGCCCAGGGGGTTGGCGAGACCCAGTACTTC. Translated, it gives CASSAQGVGETQYF. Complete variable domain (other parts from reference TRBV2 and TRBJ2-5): EPEVTQTPSHQVTQMGQEVILRCVPISNHLYFYWYRQILGQKVEFLVSFYNNEISEKSEIFDDQFSVERPDGSNFTLKIRSTKLEDSAMYFCASSAQGVGETQYFGPGTRLLVL.

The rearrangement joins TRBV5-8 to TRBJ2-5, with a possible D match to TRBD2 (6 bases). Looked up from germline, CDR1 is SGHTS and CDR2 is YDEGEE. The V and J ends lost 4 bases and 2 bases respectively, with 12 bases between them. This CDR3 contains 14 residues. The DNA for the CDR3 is TGTGCCAGCAGCAGATCCGGGAGACAAGAGACCCAGTACTTC. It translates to CASSRSGRQETQYF.

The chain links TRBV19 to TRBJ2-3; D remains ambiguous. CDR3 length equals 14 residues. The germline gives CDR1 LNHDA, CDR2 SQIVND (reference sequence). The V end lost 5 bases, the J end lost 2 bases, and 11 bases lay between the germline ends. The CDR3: CASSLGQPTDTQYF. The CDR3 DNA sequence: TGTGCCAGTAGTCTGGGCCAGCCCACAGATACGCAGTATTTT.

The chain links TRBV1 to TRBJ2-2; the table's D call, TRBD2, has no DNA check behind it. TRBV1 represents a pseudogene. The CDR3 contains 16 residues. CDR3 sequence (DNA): TGCACCAGCAGCCAAGTTAGCGGGCCCAACACCGGGGAGCTGTTTTTT. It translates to CTSSQVSGPNTGELFF.

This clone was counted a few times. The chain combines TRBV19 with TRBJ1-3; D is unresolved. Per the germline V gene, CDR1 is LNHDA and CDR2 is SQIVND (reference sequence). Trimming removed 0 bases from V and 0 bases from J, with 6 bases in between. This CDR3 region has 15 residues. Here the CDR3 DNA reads TGTGCCAGTAGTATAGATAATAACTCTGGAAACACCATATATTTT. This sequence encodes CASSIDNNSGNTIYF.

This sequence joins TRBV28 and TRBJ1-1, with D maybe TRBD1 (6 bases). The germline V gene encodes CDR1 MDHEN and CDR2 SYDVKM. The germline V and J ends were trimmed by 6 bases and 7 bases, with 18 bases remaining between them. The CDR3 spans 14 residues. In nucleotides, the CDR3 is TGTGCCAGCAGCCCACCTACAGGGAAGAGTGAAGCTTTCTTT. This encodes CASSPPTGKSEAFF.

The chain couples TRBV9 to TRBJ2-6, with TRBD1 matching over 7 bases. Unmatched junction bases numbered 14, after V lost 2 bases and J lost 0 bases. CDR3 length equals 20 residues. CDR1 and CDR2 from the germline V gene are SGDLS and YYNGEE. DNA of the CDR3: TGTGCCAGCAGCGTCAAAGAAACGGGACAGCTTTCCTCTGGGGCCAACGTCCTGACTTTC. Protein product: CASSVKETGQLSSGANVLTF. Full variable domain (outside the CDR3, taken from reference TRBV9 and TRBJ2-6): DSGVTQTPKHLITATGQRVTLRCSPRSGDLSVYWYQQSLDQGLQFLIQYYNGEERAKGNILERFSAQQFPDLHSELNLSSLELGDSALYFCASSVKETGQLSSGANVLTFGAGSRLTVL.

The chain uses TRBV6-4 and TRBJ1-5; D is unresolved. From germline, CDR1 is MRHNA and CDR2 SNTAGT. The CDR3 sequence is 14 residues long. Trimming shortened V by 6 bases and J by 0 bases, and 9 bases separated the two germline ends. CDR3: CASSQDTSNQPQHF. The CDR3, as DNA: TGTGCCAGCAGCCAGGATACTAGCAATCAGCCCCAGCATTTT.

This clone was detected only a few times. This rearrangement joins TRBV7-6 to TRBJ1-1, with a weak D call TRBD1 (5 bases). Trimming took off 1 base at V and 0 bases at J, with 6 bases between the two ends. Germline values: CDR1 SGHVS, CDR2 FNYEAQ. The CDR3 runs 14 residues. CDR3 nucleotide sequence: TGTGCCAGCAGCTTAGGACAGATGAACACTGAAGCTTTCTTT. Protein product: CASSLGQMNTEAFF.

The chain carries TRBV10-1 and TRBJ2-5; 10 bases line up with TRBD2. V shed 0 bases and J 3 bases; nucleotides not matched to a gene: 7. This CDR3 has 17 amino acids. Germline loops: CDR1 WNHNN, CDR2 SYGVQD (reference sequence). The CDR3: CASSESKFLAGEETQYF. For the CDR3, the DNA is TGCGCCAGCAGTGAGTCGAAGTTTCTAGCGGGGGAAGAGACCCAGTACTTC.

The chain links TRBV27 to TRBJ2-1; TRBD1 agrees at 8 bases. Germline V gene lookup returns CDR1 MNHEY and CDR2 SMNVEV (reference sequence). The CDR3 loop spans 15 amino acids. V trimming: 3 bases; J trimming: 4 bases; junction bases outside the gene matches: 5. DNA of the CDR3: TGTGCCAGCAGTTTGGACAGGGCCGAATACAATGAGCAGTTCTTC. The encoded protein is CASSLDRAEYNEQFF.

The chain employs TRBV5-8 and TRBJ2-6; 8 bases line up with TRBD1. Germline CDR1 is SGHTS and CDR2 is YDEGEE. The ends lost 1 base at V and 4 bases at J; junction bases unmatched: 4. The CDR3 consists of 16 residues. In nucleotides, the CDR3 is TGTGCCAGCAGCTTGTGGACAGGGACAGGGGCCAACGTCCTGACTTTC. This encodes CASSLWTGTGANVLTF.

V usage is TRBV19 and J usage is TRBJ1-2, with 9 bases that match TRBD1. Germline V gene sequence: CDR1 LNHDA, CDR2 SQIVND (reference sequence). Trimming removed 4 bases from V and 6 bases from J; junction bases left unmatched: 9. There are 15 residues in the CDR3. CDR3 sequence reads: CASSTGQGRFHGYTF. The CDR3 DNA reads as TGTGCCAGTAGTACGGGACAGGGTCGGTTTCATGGCTACACCTTC.

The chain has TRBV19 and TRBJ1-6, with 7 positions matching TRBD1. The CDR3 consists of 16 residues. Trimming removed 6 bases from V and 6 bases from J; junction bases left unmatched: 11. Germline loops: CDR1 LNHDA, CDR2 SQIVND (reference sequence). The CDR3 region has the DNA TGTGCCAGTAGGGAAACAAAGACAGGGAGTAATTCACCCCTCCACTTT. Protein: CASRETKTGSNSPLHF.

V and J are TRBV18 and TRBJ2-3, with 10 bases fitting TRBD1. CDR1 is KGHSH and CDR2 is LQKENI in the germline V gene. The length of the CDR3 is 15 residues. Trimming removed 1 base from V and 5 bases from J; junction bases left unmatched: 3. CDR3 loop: CASSPRTGGIDTQYF. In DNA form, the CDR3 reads TGTGCCAGCTCACCACGGACAGGGGGGATAGATACGCAGTATTTT.

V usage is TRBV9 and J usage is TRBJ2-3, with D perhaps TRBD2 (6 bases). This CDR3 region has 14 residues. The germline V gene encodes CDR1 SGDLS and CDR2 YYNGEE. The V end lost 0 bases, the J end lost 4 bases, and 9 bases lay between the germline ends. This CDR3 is CASSVATGADTQYF. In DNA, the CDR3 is TGTGCCAGCAGCGTAGCTACGGGGGCAGATACGCAGTATTTT.

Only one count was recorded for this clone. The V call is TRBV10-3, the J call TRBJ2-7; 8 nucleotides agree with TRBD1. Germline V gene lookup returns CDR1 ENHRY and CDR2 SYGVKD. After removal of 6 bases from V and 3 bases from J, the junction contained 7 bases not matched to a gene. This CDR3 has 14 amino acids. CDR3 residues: CAIRRGQDNYEQYV. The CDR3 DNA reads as TGTGCCATCAGACGGGGACAGGATAACTACGAGCAGTACGTC.

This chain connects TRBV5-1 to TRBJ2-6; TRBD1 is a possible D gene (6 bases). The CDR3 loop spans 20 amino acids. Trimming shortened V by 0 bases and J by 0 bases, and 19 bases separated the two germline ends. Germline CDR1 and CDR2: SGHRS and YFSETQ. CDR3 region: CASSLVPTTGSLSGANVLTF. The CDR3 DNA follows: TGCGCCAGCAGCTTGGTCCCTACCACAGGGAGCCTCTCTGGGGCCAACGTCCTGACTTTC.

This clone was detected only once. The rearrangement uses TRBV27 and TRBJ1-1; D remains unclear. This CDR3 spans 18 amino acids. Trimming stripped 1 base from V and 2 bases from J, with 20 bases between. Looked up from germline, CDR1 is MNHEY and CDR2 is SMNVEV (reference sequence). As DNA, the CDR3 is TGTGCCAGCAGTTTATATGGTAGCGGGCGGGTCTTCAACACTGAAGCTTTCTTT. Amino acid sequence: CASSLYGSGRVFNTEAFF.